This T cell receptor beta chain came from a study of human T cells and chemical hapten exposure. Between the trimmed V and J ends, which lost 5 bases and 3 bases, there was a span of 5 bases. CDR3 length equals 12 residues. CDR1 is SEHNR and CDR2 is FQNEAQ in the germline V gene (reference sequence). Indicated time point: healthy volunteer bleed at 6 weeks. From whole blood left unfractionated, total RNA was extracted. One entry per CDR3 protein results from TCRdb running MiXCR on the RACE reads. The sample lists 40,000 to 45,000 distinct CDR3 sequences; 3% to 4.5% were seen once. This clonotype was picked up a small number of times.

This TCR derives from a human donor in good health. Some clones in this sample may be carry-over from other donors' samples. The genes are TRBV7-9 and TRBJ1-5; D unclear. Sequencing was carried out using whole blood. CDR3 nucleotides: TGTGCCAGCAGCCCCCCCAATCAGCCCCAGCATTTT. Translation gives CASSPPNQPQHF.